This T cell receptor (beta chain) was found in a study of OX40 agonist ivuxolimab in advanced cancers. TCRdb's table, derived via immunoSEQ multiplex PCR, lists solely in-frame clones and lacks some. The repertoire holds over 45,000 clones, with over 70% as singletons. In this sample, this clone turned up once. What it binds is not known. Overall study findings and caveats: CD4+ and CD8+ blood T cells expanded clonally by week 6 at 0.1 to 3.0 mg/kg.

The CDR3 consists of 14 residues. V dropped 4 bases and J dropped 4 bases, with 14 bases sitting between them. Per the germline V gene, CDR1 is SGHRS and CDR2 is YFSETQ. The receptor was isolated from an adult with an advanced solid tumor such as melanoma, head and neck, liver or kidney cancer. This chain links TRBV5-1 with TRBJ1-2; unclear D gene. The sample in question was CD4+ or CD8+ T cells sorted from blood, obtained in a trial of the OX40 agonist ivuxolimab. CDR3 DNA: TGCGCCAGCAGCGCTACGACTGGATCCTATGGCTACACCTTC. This translates into CASSATTGSYGYTF.